The next 5 T cell receptor beta chains were all read from a single sample in a study of radiation and T cells in renal cell carcinoma (TCRdb year 2020). The time point tag for this specimen amounts to: baseline pretreatment blood. Sample treatment or condition, as interpreted from the label and publication: 15 Gy SBRT to primary tumor, nephrectomy 4 weeks later. Library construction relied on the immunoSEQ multiplex PCR assay. As stored in TCRdb, this immuneACCESS dataset retains in-frame rearrangements with V and J assigned. A fraction of the clones does not appear; measured against another copy, unresolved V genes explain less than half of the discrepancy, and the remainder lacks a known reason. In this sample the table shows 95,000 or so clones, roughly 90% of which occur a single time. The ten top clones hold over 6% of the sample. The sequenced sample was blood, obtained from a patient whose treatment included radiotherapy and nephrectomy. The receptors derive from a man aged 45 to 65 with renal cell carcinoma.

V and J are TRBV6-5 and TRBJ1-2; D is unclear. V lost 6 bases, J lost 3 bases, and 8 bases lay in between. The CDR3 is 12 amino acids. Per the germline V gene, CDR1 is MNHEY and CDR2 is SVGAGI. In DNA, the CDR3 is TGTGCCAGCAGCCAGACTGACTATGGCTACACCTTC. Protein sequence: CASSQTDYGYTF.

This chain connects TRBV6-1 to TRBJ2-7; 10 bases are shared with TRBD1. V lost 7 bases and J lost 3; bases outside the gene matches: 9. Germline V CDR1 and CDR2: MNHNS, SASEGT. The CDR3 has 15 residues. The CDR3: CASTKTGGVYYEQYF. CDR3 nucleotide sequence: TGTGCCAGCACCAAGACAGGGGGCGTCTACTACGAGCAGTACTTC.

The genes are TRBV27 and TRBJ2-3; 7 nucleotides line up with TRBD2. Unmatched junction bases numbered 10, after V lost 5 bases and J lost 2 bases. This CDR3 has 16 residues. Germline CDR1 reads MNHEY; CDR2 reads SMNVEV (reference sequence). The CDR3 is CASSTYKGGTTDTQYF. The CDR3 DNA reads TGTGCCAGCAGTACCTACAAGGGAGGGACCACAGATACGCAGTATTTT.

The chain carries TRBV7-9 and TRBJ1-5; D is possibly TRBD1 (5 bases). Germline V gives CDR1 SEHNR, CDR2 FQNEAQ (reference sequence). Trimming pared 4 bases from V and 5 bases from J, leaving 9 bases between. This CDR3 has 13 amino acids. The CDR3 region has the DNA TGTGCCAGCAGCTCCGGAGGGGATCAGCCCCAGCATTTT. Translating gives CASSSGGDQPQHF.

V usage is TRBV28 and J usage is TRBJ1-1, with D possibly matching TRBD1 (5 bases). Per the germline V gene, CDR1 is MDHEN and CDR2 is SYDVKM. The germline V and J ends were trimmed by 4 bases and 0 bases, with 9 bases remaining between them. The CDR3 contains 14 residues. This CDR3 is CASSSTAMNTEAFF. The CDR3 nucleotides read TGTGCCAGCAGTTCGACAGCCATGAACACTGAAGCTTTCTTT.